This T cell receptor beta chain was sequenced for a study of T cell responses to AZD1222 COVID-19 vaccine. On this clone itself: Antigen unknown.

Libraries were prepared by immunoSEQ multiplex PCR; TCRdb keeps only in-frame clonotypes and omits some of them. The data hold more than 120,000 clones, with under 90% observed a single time. Study findings and constraints: Donors were mostly white British, more females; clonal diversity possibly underestimated. Following two doses of AZD1222, Spike-specific TCR breadth and depth rose. Spike-wide coverage was observed for vaccine-associated CD4 TCRs, with dominant responses at 160-218 and 743-854.

V shed 1 base and J shed 4 bases, with 14 bases lying between them. This CDR3 contains 16 residues. Germline-derived CDR1 and CDR2 are SGHTA and FQGTGA. The sequences come from peripheral blood, collected 28 days after the second AZD1222 dose. The clonotype was recovered from an adult who received the AZD1222 COVID-19 vaccine. The chain has TRBV7-3 and TRBJ2-1, with D perhaps matching TRBD1 or TRBD2 (5 bases each). CDR3 sequence: CASSLRGRSLYNEQFF. The CDR3 DNA reads as TGTGCCAGCAGCTTAAGGGGACGGAGTCTATACAATGAGCAGTTCTTC.